Presented here are 11 T cell receptor beta chains from one specimen sequenced in a study of T cells after yellow fever vaccination. TCRdb processed the 5' RACE reads anew with MiXCR; each CDR3 protein has one entry. Here the sample spans about 320,000 distinct CDR3 sequences, around 4.3% being singletons. This specimen was PBMCs, taken 15 days after the yellow fever booster vaccination. The source of these receptors is a man younger than 35 who received the YFV17D yellow fever vaccine.

The chain recombines TRBV9 with TRBJ2-2; no firm D call. V lost 6 bases to trimming and J lost 0 bases, with 9 bases between them. The CDR3 has 14 residues. Looked up from germline, CDR1 is SGDLS and CDR2 is YYNGEE. CDR3 in amino acids: CASKATSNTGELFF. CDR3 bases: TGTGCCAGCAAAGCAACATCGAACACCGGGGAGCTGTTTTTT.

This rearrangement joins TRBV20-1 to TRBJ1-1; 7 bases align to TRBD1. Trimming at V came to 4 bases and at J to 4 bases, leaving 15 bases not matched to a gene. The CDR3 contains 16 residues. Germline V lookup: CDR1 DFQATT, CDR2 SNEGSKA (reference sequence). The CDR3 DNA reads as TGCAGTGCTAAGGAGGAGATCGACAGGGTGGTCACTGAAGCTTTCTTT. This codes for CSAKEEIDRVVTEAFF.

This clonotype has ten or more counts. The gene calls are TRBV4-3 and TRBJ1-4; D is possibly TRBD1 (5 bases). Trimming took off 0 bases at V and 6 bases at J, with 11 bases between the two ends. Germline lookup yields CDR1 LGHNA and CDR2 YSLEER. The CDR3 extends over 15 amino acids. This CDR3 is CASSQESRTHEKLFF. For the CDR3, the DNA is TGCGCCAGCAGCCAAGAGTCCAGGACACATGAAAAACTGTTTTTT.

This clonotype was detected ten times or more. The chain carries TRBV5-1 and TRBJ2-5; 9 nucleotides align to TRBD2. V gave up 6 bases and J gave up 2 bases; unmatched junction bases: 8. This CDR3 comprises 15 residues. The germline gives CDR1 SGHRS, CDR2 YFSETQ. The CDR3 DNA is TGCGCCAGCAAGAAGAGCGGGGGGTCTCAAGAGACCCAGTACTTC. Amino acids: CASKKSGGSQETQYF.

This clonotype was recorded at least ten times. The chain links TRBV7-8 to TRBJ2-1; 8 bases are a match to TRBD2. Germline assignment: CDR1 SGHVS and CDR2 FQNEAQ. This CDR3 spans 16 amino acids. V lost 5 bases, J lost 2 bases, and 8 bases stayed unmatched. CDR3 protein: CASSASGLAAYNEQFF. CDR3 in DNA: TGTGCCAGCAGCGCCTCCGGACTAGCTGCCTACAATGAGCAGTTCTTC. The full variable domain, with the rest looked up from reference TRBV7-8 and TRBJ2-1, is GAGVSQSPRYKVAKRGQDVALRCDPISGHVSLFWYQQALGQGPEFLTYFQNEAQLDKSGLPSDRFFAERPEGSVSTLKIQRTQQEDSAVYLCASSASGLAAYNEQFFGPGTRLTVL.

This clonotype has a count of ten or more. This chain links TRBV6-5 with TRBJ1-3; weak D call: TRBD1 (6 bases). V was cut by 2 bases and J by 4 bases, with 18 bases left in between. The CDR3 spans 17 residues. Germline lookup yields CDR1 MNHEY and CDR2 SVGAGI. The DNA of the CDR3 is TGTGCCAGCAGTTACGCCCGACAGGCCCTCGGGGGAAACACCATATATTTT. Its translation: CASSYARQALGGNTIYF.

The chain has TRBV5-5 and TRBJ2-3, with D possibly called TRBD1 or TRBD2 (7 bases each). Germline V lookup: CDR1 SGHKS, CDR2 YYEKEE (reference sequence). The CDR3 loop spans 17 amino acids. Trimming removed 5 bases from V and 3 bases from J, with 22 bases in between. The chain's CDR3 is CASSPGGQYRLTDTQYF. In DNA, the CDR3 is TGTGCCAGCAGTCCGGGGGGACAGTACCGTTTAACAGATACGCAGTATTTT.

This clonotype was counted at least ten times. The chain is built from TRBV5-6 and TRBJ1-2, with D possibly matching TRBD1 (5 bases). CDR3 length: 14 residues. Deletions cut 2 bases from V and 0 bases from J, with 8 bases between. Germline CDR1 SGHDT, CDR2 YYEEEE. For the CDR3, the DNA is TGTGCCAGCAGCTTTGGGACGGCTAACTATGGCTACACCTTC. It yields the protein CASSFGTANYGYTF.

This clonotype was seen a few times. V is TRBV14 and J is TRBJ2-3; D is perhaps TRBD1 (5 bases). This CDR3 spans 15 amino acids. CDR1 SGHDN and CDR2 FVKESK come from the germline V gene. Trimming took off 1 base at V and 3 bases at J, with 11 bases between the two ends. CDR3 region: CASSQGTPGTDTQYF. DNA for the CDR3: TGTGCCAGCAGCCAAGGTACCCCAGGGACAGATACGCAGTATTTT.

The CDR3: CASGPNRSGQFF. CDR3 DNA sequence: TGTGCCAGCGGACCAAACCGGAGTGGGCAGTTCTTC. The chain is built from TRBV6-5 and TRBJ2-1; D not resolved. In germline, CDR1 is MNHEY, CDR2 SVGAGI. This CDR3 contains 12 residues. V gave up 8 bases and J gave up 12 bases, with 17 bases separating them.

At least ten counts were recorded for this clonotype. This sequence joins TRBV5-6 and TRBJ1-2; D gene unclear. V was clipped by 1 base and J by 2 bases, with 6 bases between them. The CDR3 contains 13 residues. Germline values: CDR1 SGHDT, CDR2 YYEEEE. Here the CDR3 reads CASSLIVNYGYTF. Written as DNA, the CDR3 is TGTGCCAGCAGCTTGATCGTGAACTATGGCTACACCTTC.